Presented here are 14 T cell receptor beta chains from one specimen sequenced in a study of spatial heterogeneity in lung cancer. The time point here: sample taken at primary tumor resection. In each case, whole RNA from tumor, nontumor lung or frozen PBMC was sequenced unsorted. TCRdb re-derived calls from the 5' RACE reads in MiXCR, one entry per CDR3 protein. The sample holds around 89,000 distinct CDR3 sequences, less than 15% seen once. Sequenced here: PBMCs, sampled at surgery. Receptors were obtained from a male donor with early-stage non-small cell lung cancer.

There are many counts of this clonotype. The chain carries TRBV14 and TRBJ2-7; D unclear. From germline, CDR1 is SGHDN and CDR2 FVKESK. The CDR3 sequence is 14 residues long. V lost 0 bases, J lost 0 bases, and 6 bases lay in between. The CDR3 spells CASSQDEISYEQYF. The CDR3 bases are TGTGCCAGCAGCCAAGACGAGATCTCCTACGAGCAGTACTTC.

This clonotype was picked up a small number of times. V is TRBV11-1 and J is TRBJ2-5; tentatively, D is TRBD2 (5 bases). The ends were cut back, 5 bases at V and 2 bases at J, with 12 bases in the middle. The CDR3 contains 14 residues. Per germline, CDR1 SGHAT and CDR2 FQDESV (reference sequence). Written as DNA, the CDR3 is TGTGCCAGCAGCCGGGGATCCAGACAAGAGACCCAGTACTTC. Its translation: CASSRGSRQETQYF.

The chain recombines TRBV7-2 with TRBJ1-2, with D unresolved. The CDR3 spans 14 residues. Germline V gene sequence: CDR1 SGHTA, CDR2 FQGNSA. V was shortened by 6 bases and J by 4 bases, with 15 bases between the two germline ends. CDR3 DNA sequence: TGTGCCAGCAGTCTGGATGGCACGGGCTATGGCTACACCTTC. Protein sequence: CASSLDGTGYGYTF.

This clonotype was seen a few times. This CDR3 is CASSLGLASQETQYF. The CDR3 nucleotides are TGTGCCAGCAGCTTAGGGTTGGCTTCCCAAGAGACCCAGTACTTC. The chain combines TRBV11-3 with TRBJ2-5; the D is unclear. Trimming cost V 1 base and J 1 base, with 10 bases left between them. The CDR3 contains 15 residues. Germline values: CDR1 SGHNT, CDR2 YENEEA.

The chain couples TRBV19 to TRBJ2-2, with 7 bases that match TRBD2. This CDR3 spans 15 amino acids. Germline assignment: CDR1 LNHDA and CDR2 SQIVND (reference sequence). V shed 6 bases, J shed 4 bases, and the junction held 8 bases outside the gene matches. The CDR3: CASSIAVAGTGELFF. The CDR3 DNA sequence: TGTGCCAGTAGCATCGCGGTAGCGGGCACCGGGGAGCTGTTTTTT.

This clonotype occurred a few times. This chain uses TRBV30 with TRBJ2-3; 10 bases map to TRBD2. From germline, CDR1 is GTSNPN and CDR2 SVGIG (reference sequence). The ends lost 0 bases at V and 8 bases at J; junction bases unmatched: 8. The CDR3 contains 15 residues. The DNA for the CDR3 is TGTGCCTGGAGTGTCCTAGCGGGAGATCGGGCTACGCAGTATTTT. Amino acids: CAWSVLAGDRATQYF.

In its sample, this clonotype is medium-sized. The chain joins TRBV28 to TRBJ2-3, with D perhaps matching TRBD1 or TRBD2 (5 bases each). The CDR3 extends over 14 amino acids. From germline, CDR1 is MDHEN and CDR2 SYDVKM. V was pared by 5 bases and J by 2 bases, with 11 bases between. The CDR3 coding sequence is TGTGCCAGCAGTCCCCGGGGCCCCACAGATACGCAGTATTTT. It translates to CASSPRGPTDTQYF.

This clonotype occurred a few times. The genes are TRBV5-1 and TRBJ2-6, with D perhaps matching TRBD2 (5 bases). There are 14 residues in the CDR3. Germline CDR1 and CDR2: SGHRS and YFSETQ. V dropped 6 bases and J dropped 4 bases, with 11 bases sitting between them. CDR3 in amino acids: CASNSGSGANVLTF. The CDR3 coding sequence is TGCGCCAGCAACTCGGGGAGCGGGGCCAACGTCCTGACTTTC.

V is TRBV5-1 and J is TRBJ1-1; the D is unclear. This CDR3 region has 12 residues. Germline lookup yields CDR1 SGHRS and CDR2 YFSETQ. V gave up 4 bases and J gave up 1 base, with 5 bases separating them. CDR3 region: CASSRSNTEAFF. The DNA for the CDR3 is TGCGCCAGCAGCCGGTCGAACACTGAAGCTTTCTTT.

This clonotype appeared a few times. The chain joins TRBV10-3 to TRBJ2-3; either TRBD1 or TRBD2 may fit D (5 bases each). The CDR3 is 14 residues long. CDR1 and CDR2 (germline): ENHRY, SYGVKD. Trimming removed 6 bases at V and 6 bases at J, with 16 bases between. CDR3 sequence: CAIRGPSEGDTQYF. The CDR3 DNA is TGTGCCATCAGGGGACCATCCGAGGGGGATACGCAGTATTTT.

The V call is TRBV30, the J call TRBJ1-5; no reliable D call. The germline V gene encodes CDR1 GTSNPN and CDR2 SVGIG (reference sequence). The CDR3 has 14 amino acids. V was clipped by 1 base and J by 1 base, with 8 bases between them. The CDR3 loop reads CAWSAPVSNQPQHF. The CDR3 DNA is TGTGCCTGGAGTGCCCCCGTCAGCAATCAGCCCCAGCATTTT.

The J gene is TRBJ2-7, the V gene TRBV6-6; D uncertain. The CDR3 runs 13 residues. V was clipped by 5 bases and J by 0 bases, with 8 bases between them. Germline V gene data show CDR1 as MNHNY and CDR2 as SVGAGI (reference sequence). CDR3 sequence (DNA): TGTGCCAGCAGTACCAGGAGCTCCTACGAGCAGTACTTC. The encoded protein is CASSTRSSYEQYF.

The chain recombines TRBV20-1 with TRBJ1-2; D not certain. Germline assignment: CDR1 DFQATT and CDR2 SNEGSKA (reference sequence). This CDR3 has 14 amino acids. Trimming took 6 bases from V and 5 from J, leaving 19 bases between them. CDR3 in DNA: TGCAGTGCACCCGGCGTCCTTAACTTTTATGGCTACACCTTC. Translation: CSAPGVLNFYGYTF.

J is TRBJ2-3 and V is TRBV12-3 or TRBV12-4; TRBD1 matches 10 bases. The CDR3 spans 15 residues. The J segment lost 2 bases and the V segment lost 6 bases, leaving 5 bases of the junction unmatched. CDR3 residues: CASSPRQGATDTQYF. Written as DNA, the CDR3 is TGTGCCAGCAGCCCCAGACAGGGGGCCACAGATACGCAGTATTTT.